The entry below gives a single TCR beta chain sequence along with its context. Its target antigen remains unknown. It has no much larger one-base neighbor in the sample; base qualities were not kept. TCRbeta CDR3 regions were profiled with the immunoSEQ Assay using bias-controlled multiplex PCR amplification of genomic DNA. Regarding the original processing steps: The absolute abundance of each unique TCRbeta CDR3 region was quantified after sequences were collapsed and filtered. Differential abundance was assessed using a binomial (Fisher-equivalent) model and a beta-binomial model in which time-dependent variance fitted from healthy donors was added. Clones with fewer than 5 combined templates were removed, and differential abundance was called for clones with a Benjamini-Hochberg FDR below 0.01. In the beta-binomial model, variance was expressed as a function of the total template count across the two samples, in the form v = (b*log(k)+a)^2. TCRdb's version of the immuneACCESS table is confined to in-frame rearrangements and falls short of the full clone set. An unresolved V gene accounts for under half of the shortfall where checked; the remainder is of unknown origin. V and J calls and clone size follow that table, whereas D and trimming were derived from the DNA. For this sample the table gives over 90,000 clones, of which roughly 87% were detected only once. Under 6% of the sample lies in the top ten.

These data belong to a study of identifying expanded T cells in peripheral blood (dated by TCRdb to between 2018 and 2020). Study-wide context: Separate aliquots of the same genomic DNA pool were sequenced to produce technical replicates, and four replicates were compared in pairs.

During the collection period, no immune events, such as infections, were documented for the healthy donors. To calibrate time-dependent variance in a beta-binomial model of T-cell clone differential abundance, blood repertoires from healthy donors were used as a training cohort. The training cohort was composed of around ten healthy donors, 3 female and 7 male. The donors were between roughly 29 and 65 years old, with an average age of approximately 46 years. Whole blood, obtained from a commercial supplier, was collected from each healthy donor at three time points spaced around 13 days apart. For immunosequencing, genomic DNA was extracted from unsorted whole blood. What the research found in general, with its limitations: Variance in clone template counts between roughly 2-week samples significantly increased with total template count across all healthy donors. Across all healthy-donor time intervals, the beta-binomial model significantly lowered both the number of clones called differentially abundant and the false-positive rate. The authors expected biological variance in healthy repertoires might increase further over much longer intervals such as months to years. Between technical replicates the binomial model flagged approximately 1.1 differentially abundant clones, whereas over about two weeks the binomial model flagged about 16.4 and over four weeks about 19.

The CDR3 covers 19 residues, taking in both the cysteine and the phenylalanine. Just the 57-base CDR3 DNA is kept, in frame starting at base 1. V is pruned by 0 bases and J by 5 bases, leaving 13 bases of the junction without a gene match. Via the germline V gene (reference sequence), CDR1 is LNHNV and CDR2 YYDKDF. The chain uses TRBV15 and TRBJ1-2, with 12 bases matching TRBD1. The sequenced sample was blood. This TCR was sampled from a person between 18 and 70 years old in good health. The DNA sequence is TGTGCCACCAGCAGAGATAAAAGGGGACAGGGGGCGCTTAGATATGGCTACACCTTC. Its amino acids are CATSRDKRGQGALRYGYTF.